This T cell receptor beta chain is from a study of vaccination effects on CD4 cells after COVID-19. Study-wide results and caveats: Clones from infection and from vaccination both contracted markedly late after vaccination. Vaccine-induced clones in healthy vaccinees cross-reacted with common cold coronaviruses in only 1 of 255 cases.

Repertoires were generated with immunoSEQ multiplex PCR, while TCRdb's copy carries only in-frame clones and drops some. The table includes about 30,000 clones, about 60% detected once. In regard to this clone: The antigen is undetermined.

It was after nine to ten days of culture that CD4+ T cells were isolated. In the vaccine recipients, nucleocapsid antibodies were negative and there was no prior SARS-CoV-2 infection. Replacing half the medium with IL-2 medium was done on days 3 and 7. CDR1 SGHDT and CDR2 YYEEEE come from the germline V gene. The J segment lost 6 bases and the V segment lost 3 bases, leaving 7 bases of the junction unmatched. The CDR3 is 15 amino acids. This sequence joins TRBV5-6 and TRBJ2-3; 10 bases agree with TRBD2. Specimen: CD4+ T cells from PBMCs cultured without peptide, collected before COVID-19 vaccination. The source is a human donor who received a COVID-19 vaccine. DNA for the CDR3: TGTGCCAGCAGCTCTAGCGGGGGACCAGGGGATACGCAGTATTTT. Encoded protein: CASSSSGGPGDTQYF.